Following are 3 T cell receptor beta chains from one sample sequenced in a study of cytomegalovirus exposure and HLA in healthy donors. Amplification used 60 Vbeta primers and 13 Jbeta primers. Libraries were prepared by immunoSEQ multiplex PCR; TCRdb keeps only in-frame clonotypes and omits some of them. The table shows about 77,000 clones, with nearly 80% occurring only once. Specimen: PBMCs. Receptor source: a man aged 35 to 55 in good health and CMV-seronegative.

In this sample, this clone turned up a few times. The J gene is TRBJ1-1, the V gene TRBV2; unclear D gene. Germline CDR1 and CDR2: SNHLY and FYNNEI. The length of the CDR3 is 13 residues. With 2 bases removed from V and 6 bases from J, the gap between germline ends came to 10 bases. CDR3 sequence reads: CASSERQVSEAFF. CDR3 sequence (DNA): TGTGCCAGCAGTGAAAGGCAGGTATCTGAAGCTTTCTTT.

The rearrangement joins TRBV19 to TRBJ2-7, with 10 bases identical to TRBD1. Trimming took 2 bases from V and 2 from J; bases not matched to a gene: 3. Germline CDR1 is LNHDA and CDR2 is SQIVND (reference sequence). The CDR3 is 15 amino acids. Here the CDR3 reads CASSIMGQGPYEQYF. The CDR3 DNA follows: TGTGCCAGTAGTATAATGGGACAGGGGCCCTACGAGCAGTACTTC.

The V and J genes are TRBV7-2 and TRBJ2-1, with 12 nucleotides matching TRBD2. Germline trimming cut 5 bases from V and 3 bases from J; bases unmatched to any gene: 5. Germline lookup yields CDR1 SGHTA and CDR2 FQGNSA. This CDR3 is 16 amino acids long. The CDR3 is CASSPGLAGIYNEQFF. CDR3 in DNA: TGTGCCAGCAGCCCCGGACTAGCGGGAATCTACAATGAGCAGTTCTTC.